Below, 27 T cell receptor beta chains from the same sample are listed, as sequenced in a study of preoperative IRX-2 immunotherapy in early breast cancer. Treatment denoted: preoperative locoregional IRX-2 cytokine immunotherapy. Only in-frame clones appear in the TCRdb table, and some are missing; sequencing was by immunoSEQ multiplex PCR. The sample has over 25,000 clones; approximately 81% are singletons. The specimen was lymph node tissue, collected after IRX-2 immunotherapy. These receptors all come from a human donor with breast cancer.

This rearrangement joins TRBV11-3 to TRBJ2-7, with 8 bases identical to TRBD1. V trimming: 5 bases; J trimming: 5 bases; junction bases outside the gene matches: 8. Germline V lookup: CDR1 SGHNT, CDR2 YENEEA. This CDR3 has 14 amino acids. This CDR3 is CASSHQDRANEQYF. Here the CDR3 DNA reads TGTGCCAGCAGCCACCAGGACAGGGCCAACGAGCAGTACTTC.

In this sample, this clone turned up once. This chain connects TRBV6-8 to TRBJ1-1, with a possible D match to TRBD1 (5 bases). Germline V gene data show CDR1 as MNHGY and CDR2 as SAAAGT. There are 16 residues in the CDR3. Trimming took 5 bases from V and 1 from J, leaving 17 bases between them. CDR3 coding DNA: TGTGCCAGCAGTGGGGCTATGAGGAGAGGGAACACTGAAGCTTTCTTT. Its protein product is CASSGAMRRGNTEAFF.

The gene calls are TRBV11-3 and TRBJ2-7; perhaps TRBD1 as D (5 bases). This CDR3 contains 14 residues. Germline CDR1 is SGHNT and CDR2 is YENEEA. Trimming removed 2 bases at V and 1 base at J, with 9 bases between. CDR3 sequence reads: CASSLRRQSYEQYF. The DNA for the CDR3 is TGTGCCAGCAGCTTACGGCGACAGTCCTACGAGCAGTACTTC.

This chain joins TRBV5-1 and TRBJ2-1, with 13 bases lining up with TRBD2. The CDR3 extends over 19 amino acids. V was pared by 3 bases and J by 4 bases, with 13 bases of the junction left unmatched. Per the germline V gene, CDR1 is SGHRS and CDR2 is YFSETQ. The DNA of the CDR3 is TGCGCCAGCAGCTACCGACTAGCGGGAGGCCCGGGGCAATACAATGAGCAGTTCTTC. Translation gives CASSYRLAGGPGQYNEQFF.

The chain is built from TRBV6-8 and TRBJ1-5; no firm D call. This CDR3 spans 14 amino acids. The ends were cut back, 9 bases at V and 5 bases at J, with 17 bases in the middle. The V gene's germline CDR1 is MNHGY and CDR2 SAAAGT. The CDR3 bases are TGTGCCAGTCTTCGCGATCTGTCCGATCAGCCCCAGCATTTT. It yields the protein CASLRDLSDQPQHF.

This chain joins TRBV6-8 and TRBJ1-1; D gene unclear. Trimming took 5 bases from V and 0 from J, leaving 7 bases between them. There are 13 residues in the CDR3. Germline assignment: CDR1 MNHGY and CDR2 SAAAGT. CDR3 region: CASSPFLNTEAFF. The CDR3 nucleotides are TGTGCCAGCAGTCCTTTCCTGAACACTGAAGCTTTCTTT.

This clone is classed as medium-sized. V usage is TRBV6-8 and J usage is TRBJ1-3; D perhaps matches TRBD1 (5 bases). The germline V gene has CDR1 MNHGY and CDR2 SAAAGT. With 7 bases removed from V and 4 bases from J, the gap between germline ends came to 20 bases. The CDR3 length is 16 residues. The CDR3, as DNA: TGTGCCAGCAAGACGAGGGGCTCACGGACCGGAAACACCATATATTTT. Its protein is CASKTRGSRTGNTIYF.

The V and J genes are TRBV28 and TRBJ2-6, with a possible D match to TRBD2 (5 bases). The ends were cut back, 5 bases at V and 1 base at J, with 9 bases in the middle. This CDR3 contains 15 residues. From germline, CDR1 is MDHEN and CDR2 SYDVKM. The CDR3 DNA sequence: TGTGCCAGCAGTCTAGGAGGATCTGGGGCCAACGTCCTGACTTTC. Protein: CASSLGGSGANVLTF.

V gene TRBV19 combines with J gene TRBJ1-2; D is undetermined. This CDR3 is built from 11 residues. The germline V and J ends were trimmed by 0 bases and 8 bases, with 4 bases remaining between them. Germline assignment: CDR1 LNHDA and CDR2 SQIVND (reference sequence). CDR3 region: CASSIDRGYTF. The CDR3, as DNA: TGTGCCAGTAGTATAGATCGGGGCTACACCTTC.

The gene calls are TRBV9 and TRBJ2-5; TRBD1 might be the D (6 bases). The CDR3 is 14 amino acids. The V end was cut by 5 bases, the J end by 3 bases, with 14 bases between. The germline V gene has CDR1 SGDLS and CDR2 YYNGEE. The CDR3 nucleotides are TGTGCCAGCAGTGAAGGACAGCTTAAAGAGACCCAGTACTTC. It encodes CASSEGQLKETQYF. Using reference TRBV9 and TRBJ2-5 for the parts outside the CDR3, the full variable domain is DSGVTQTPKHLITATGQRVTLRCSPRSGDLSVYWYQQSLDQGLQFLIQYYNGEERAKGNILERFSAQQFPDLHSELNLSSLELGDSALYFCASSEGQLKETQYFGPGTRLLVL.

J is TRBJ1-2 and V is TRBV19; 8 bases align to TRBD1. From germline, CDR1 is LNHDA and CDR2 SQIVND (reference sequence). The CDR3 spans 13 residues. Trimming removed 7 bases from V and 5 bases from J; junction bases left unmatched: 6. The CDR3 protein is CASTLTGEYGYTF. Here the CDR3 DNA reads TGTGCCAGTACCCTGACAGGGGAATATGGCTACACCTTC.

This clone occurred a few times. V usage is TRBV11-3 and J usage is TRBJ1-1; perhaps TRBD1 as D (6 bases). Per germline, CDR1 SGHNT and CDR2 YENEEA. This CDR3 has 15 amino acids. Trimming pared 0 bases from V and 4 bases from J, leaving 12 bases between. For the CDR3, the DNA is TGTGCCAGCAGCTTAGATAGCAGGGGTGTCACTGAAGCTTTCTTT. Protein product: CASSLDSRGVTEAFF.

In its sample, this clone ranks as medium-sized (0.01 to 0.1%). The CDR3, as DNA: TGTGCCAGCACTCCCCTAGGGGATAACTATGGCTACACCTTC. It codes for CASTPLGDNYGYTF. This chain uses TRBV28 with TRBJ1-2, with D tentatively TRBD1 (5 bases). The CDR3 covers 14 residues. V lost 7 bases, J lost 1 base, and 13 bases lay in between. Per germline, CDR1 MDHEN and CDR2 SYDVKM.

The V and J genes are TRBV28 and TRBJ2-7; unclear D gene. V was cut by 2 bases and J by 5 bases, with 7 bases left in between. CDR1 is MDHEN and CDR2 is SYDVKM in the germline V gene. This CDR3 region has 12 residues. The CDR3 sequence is CASSLNSNEQYF. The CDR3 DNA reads TGTGCCAGCAGTTTAAATTCGAACGAGCAGTACTTC.

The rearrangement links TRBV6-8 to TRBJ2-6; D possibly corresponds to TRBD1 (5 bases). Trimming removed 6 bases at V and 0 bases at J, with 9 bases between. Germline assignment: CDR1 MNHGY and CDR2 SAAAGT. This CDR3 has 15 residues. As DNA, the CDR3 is TGTGCCAGCAGGGCGACAGCCTCTGGGGCCAACGTCCTGACTTTC. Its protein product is CASRATASGANVLTF.

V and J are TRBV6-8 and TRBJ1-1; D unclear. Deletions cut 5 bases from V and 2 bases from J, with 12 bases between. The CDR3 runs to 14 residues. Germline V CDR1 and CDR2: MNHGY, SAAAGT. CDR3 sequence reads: CASSDEFKNTEAFF. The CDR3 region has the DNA TGTGCCAGCAGTGACGAGTTTAAAAACACTGAAGCTTTCTTT.

As DNA, the CDR3 is TGTGCCAGTAGTAACAGGGGTCACACTGAAGCTTTCTTT. Protein product: CASSNRGHTEAFF. The chain joins TRBV19 to TRBJ1-1; TRBD1 matches at 7 bases. This CDR3 spans 13 amino acids. In germline, CDR1 is LNHDA, CDR2 SQIVND (reference sequence). The ends lost 4 bases at V and 3 bases at J; junction bases unmatched: 2. Full variable domain (remainder filled in from reference TRBV19 and TRBJ1-1): DGGITQSPKYLFRKEGQNVTLSCEQNLNHDAMYWYRQDPGQGLRLIYYSQIVNDFQKGDIAEGYSVSREKKESFPLTVTSAQKNPTAFYLCASSNRGHTEAFFGQGTRLTVV.

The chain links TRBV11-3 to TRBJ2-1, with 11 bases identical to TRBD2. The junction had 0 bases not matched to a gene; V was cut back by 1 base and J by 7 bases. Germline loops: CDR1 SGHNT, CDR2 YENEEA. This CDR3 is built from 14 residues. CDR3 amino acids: CASSLGLAGNEQFF. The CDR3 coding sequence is TGTGCCAGCAGCTTAGGACTAGCGGGAAATGAGCAGTTCTTC.

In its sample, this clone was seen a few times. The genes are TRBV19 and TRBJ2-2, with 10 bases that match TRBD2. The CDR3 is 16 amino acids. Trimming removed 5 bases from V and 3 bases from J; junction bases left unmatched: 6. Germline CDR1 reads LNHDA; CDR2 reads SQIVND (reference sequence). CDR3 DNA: TGTGCCAGTAGTGCAGACCTAGCGGGAGACACCGGGGAGCTGTTTTTT. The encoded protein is CASSADLAGDTGELFF.

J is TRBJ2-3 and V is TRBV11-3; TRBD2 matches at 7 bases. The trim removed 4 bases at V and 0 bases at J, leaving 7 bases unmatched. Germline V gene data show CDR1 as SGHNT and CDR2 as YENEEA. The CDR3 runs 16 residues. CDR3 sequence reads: CASSSPAGSSTDTQYF. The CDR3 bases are TGTGCCAGCAGCTCGCCAGCGGGGTCTAGCACAGATACGCAGTATTTT.

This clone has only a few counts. The CDR3 reads CASSPSVGGGGYTF. CDR3 sequence (DNA): TGTGCCAGCAGTCCCTCGGTAGGGGGCGGTGGCTACACCTTC. The chain links TRBV6-8 to TRBJ1-2; 7 positions match TRBD1. This CDR3 is 14 amino acids long. Per the germline V gene, CDR1 is MNHGY and CDR2 is SAAAGT. Trimming cost V 5 bases and J 7 bases; bases outside gene matches: 10.

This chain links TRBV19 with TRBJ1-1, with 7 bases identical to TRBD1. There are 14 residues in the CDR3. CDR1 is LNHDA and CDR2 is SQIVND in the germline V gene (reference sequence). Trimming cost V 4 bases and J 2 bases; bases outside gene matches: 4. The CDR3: CASSTGQTNTEAFF. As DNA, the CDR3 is TGTGCCAGTAGTACGGGACAGACTAACACTGAAGCTTTCTTT.

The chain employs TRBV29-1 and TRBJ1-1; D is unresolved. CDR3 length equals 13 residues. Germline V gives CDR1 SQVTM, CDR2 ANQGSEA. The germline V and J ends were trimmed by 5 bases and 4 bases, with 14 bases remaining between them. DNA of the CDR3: TGCAGCGTTCTAGGGAGTTCGGGCACTGAAGCTTTCTTT. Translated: CSVLGSSGTEAFF.

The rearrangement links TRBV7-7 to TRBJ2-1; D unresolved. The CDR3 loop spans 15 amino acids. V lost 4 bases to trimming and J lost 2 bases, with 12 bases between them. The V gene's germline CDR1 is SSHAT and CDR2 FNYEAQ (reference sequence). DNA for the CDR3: TGTGCCAGCAGCTCTCGACTGGGCGCCTACAATGAGCAGTTCTTC. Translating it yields CASSSRLGAYNEQFF.

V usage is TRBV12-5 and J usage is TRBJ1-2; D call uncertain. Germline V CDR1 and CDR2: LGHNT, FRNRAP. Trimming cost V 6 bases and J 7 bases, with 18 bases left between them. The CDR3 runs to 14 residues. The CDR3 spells CASGPVADAAGYTF. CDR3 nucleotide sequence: TGTGCTAGTGGCCCTGTGGCCGACGCGGCTGGCTACACCTTC.

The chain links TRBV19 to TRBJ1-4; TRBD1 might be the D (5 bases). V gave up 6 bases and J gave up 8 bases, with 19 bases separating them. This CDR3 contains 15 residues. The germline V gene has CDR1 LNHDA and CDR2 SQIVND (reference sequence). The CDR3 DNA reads TGTGCCAGTAGGAAAAGAATTGGGGCAAAGGAAAAACTGTTTTTT. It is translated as CASRKRIGAKEKLFF. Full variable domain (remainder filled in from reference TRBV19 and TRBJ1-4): DGGITQSPKYLFRKEGQNVTLSCEQNLNHDAMYWYRQDPGQGLRLIYYSQIVNDFQKGDIAEGYSVSREKKESFPLTVTSAQKNPTAFYLCASRKRIGAKEKLFFGSGTQLSVL.

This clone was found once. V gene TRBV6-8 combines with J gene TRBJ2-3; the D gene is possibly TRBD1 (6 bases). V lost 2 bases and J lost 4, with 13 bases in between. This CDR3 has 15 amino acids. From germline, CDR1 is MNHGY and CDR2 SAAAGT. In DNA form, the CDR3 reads TGTGCCAGCAGTTACCACACACAGGGAGCAGATACGCAGTATTTT. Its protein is CASSYHTQGADTQYF.